This T cell receptor beta chain comes out of a study of read filtering for tumor transcriptome and immune sequencing. Broader study findings: This fraction held mixed bone marrow immune cells after CD138-negative sorting.

The germline CDR1 and CDR2 sequences are WSHSY and SAAADI. The CDR3 has 12 residues. Trimming left V 9 bases short and J 4 bases short, with 13 bases between. This library used approximately 370 ng RNA and molecular barcoded adaptors spanning alpha/delta and beta/gamma chains. TCRdb recomputed calls from the reads with MiXCR, one row per CDR3 protein. The sample holds about 58,000 distinct CDR3 sequences, over 9% seen once. This clonotype was counted only a few times. No antigen is known for it. The V and J genes are TRBV10-2 and TRBJ2-7; maybe TRBD1 (5 bases). The sample comprised a population of CD138-negative cells sorted from bone marrow. This TCR came from a donor over 35 with multiple myeloma. CDR3: CASSSTVYEQYF. The CDR3 DNA follows: TGCGCCAGTTCCTCGACAGTATACGAGCAGTACTTC.